This T cell receptor beta chain was sequenced in a study of cytomegalovirus exposure and HLA in healthy donors. From germline, CDR1 is KGHSH and CDR2 LQKENI. The CDR3 has 15 amino acids. The ends lost 2 bases at V and 8 bases at J; junction bases unmatched: 4. As regards this clone: Its matching antigen is unknown.

Amplification used 60 Vbeta primers and 13 Jbeta primers. Using immunoSEQ multiplex PCR, the repertoire was profiled, and TCRdb retains in-frame clones only, with some absent. Among roughly 130,000 clones listed, roughly 72% were seen once. Study conclusions and caveats: Association of 17,000 or so TCR beta sequences with HLA alleles was found at 0.05 false discovery rate in a later analysis.

This clonotype was obtained from a man aged 35 to 55 in good health and CMV-seronegative. The genes are TRBV18 and TRBJ1-6, with 9 bases matching TRBD1. Sequencing was done on a sample of PBMCs. This CDR3 is CASSPTGQGDSPLHF. The CDR3 DNA reads TGTGCCAGCTCACCAACGGGACAGGGCGATTCACCCCTCCACTTT.